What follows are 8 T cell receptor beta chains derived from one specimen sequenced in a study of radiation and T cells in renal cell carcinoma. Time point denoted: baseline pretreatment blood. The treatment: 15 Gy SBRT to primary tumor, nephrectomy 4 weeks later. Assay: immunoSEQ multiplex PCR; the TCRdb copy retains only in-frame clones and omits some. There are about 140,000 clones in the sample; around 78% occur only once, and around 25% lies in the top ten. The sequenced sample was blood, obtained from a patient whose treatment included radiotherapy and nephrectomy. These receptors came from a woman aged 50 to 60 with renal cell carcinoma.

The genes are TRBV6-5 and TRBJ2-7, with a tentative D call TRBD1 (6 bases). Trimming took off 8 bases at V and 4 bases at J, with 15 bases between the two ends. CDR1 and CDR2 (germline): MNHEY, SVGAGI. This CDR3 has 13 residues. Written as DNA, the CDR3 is TGTGCCAGCTTAGGGGGAAGGGAATACGAGCAGTACTTC. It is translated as CASLGGREYEQYF.

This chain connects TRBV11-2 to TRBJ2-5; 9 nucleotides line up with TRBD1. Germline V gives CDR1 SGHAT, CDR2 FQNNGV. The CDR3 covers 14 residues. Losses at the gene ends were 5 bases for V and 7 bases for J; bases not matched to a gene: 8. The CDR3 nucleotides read TGTGCCAGCAGCCAGACAGGGGGTTCTTGGACCCAGTACTTC. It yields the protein CASSQTGGSWTQYF.

The CDR3 loop is CSSGTSGYNEQFF. DNA of the CDR3: TGCAGCTCCGGGACTAGCGGGTACAATGAGCAGTTCTTC. The chain employs TRBV29-1 and TRBJ2-1; 12 positions match TRBD2. V gave up 8 bases and J gave up 4 bases; unmatched junction bases: 3. From germline, CDR1 is SQVTM and CDR2 ANQGSEA. The CDR3 has 13 residues.

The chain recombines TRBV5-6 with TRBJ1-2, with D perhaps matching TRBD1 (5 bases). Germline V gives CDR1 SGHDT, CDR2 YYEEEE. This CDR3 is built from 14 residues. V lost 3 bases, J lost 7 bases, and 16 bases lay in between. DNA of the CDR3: TGTGCCAGCAGCTGGGGGTCTGAGGGGTCTGGCTACACCTTC. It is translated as CASSWGSEGSGYTF. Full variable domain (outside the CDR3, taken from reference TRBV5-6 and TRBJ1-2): DAGVTQSPTHLIKTRGQQVTLRCSPKSGHDTVSWYQQALGQGPQFIFQYYEEEERQRGNFPDRFSGHQFPNYSSELNVNALLLGDSALYLCASSWGSEGSGYTFGSGTRLTVV.

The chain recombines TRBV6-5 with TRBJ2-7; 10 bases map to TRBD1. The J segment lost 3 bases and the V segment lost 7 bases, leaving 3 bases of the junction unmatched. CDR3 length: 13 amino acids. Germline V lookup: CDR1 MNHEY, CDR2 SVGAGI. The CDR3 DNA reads TGTGCCAGCACCAGGACAGGGGGCTACGAGCAGTACTTC. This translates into CASTRTGGYEQYF.

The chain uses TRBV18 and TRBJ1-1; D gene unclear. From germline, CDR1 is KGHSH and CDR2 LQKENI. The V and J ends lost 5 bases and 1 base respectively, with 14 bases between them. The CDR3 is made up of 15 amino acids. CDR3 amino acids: CASSAGLRPNTEAFF. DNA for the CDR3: TGTGCCAGCTCAGCCGGGCTCCGACCGAACACTGAAGCTTTCTTT.

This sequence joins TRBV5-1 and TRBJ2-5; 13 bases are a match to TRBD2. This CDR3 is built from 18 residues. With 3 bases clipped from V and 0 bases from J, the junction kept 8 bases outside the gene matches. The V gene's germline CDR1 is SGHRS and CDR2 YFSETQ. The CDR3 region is CASSSGGTSGEYQETQYF. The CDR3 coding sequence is TGCGCCAGCAGCTCAGGAGGGACTAGCGGGGAGTACCAAGAGACCCAGTACTTC.

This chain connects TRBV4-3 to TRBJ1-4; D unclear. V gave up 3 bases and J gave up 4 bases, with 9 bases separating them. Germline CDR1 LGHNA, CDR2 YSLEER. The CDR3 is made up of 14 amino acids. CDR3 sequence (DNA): TGCGCCAGCAGCCAGTCAGGAAATAATGAAAAACTGTTTTTT. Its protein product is CASSQSGNNEKLFF.